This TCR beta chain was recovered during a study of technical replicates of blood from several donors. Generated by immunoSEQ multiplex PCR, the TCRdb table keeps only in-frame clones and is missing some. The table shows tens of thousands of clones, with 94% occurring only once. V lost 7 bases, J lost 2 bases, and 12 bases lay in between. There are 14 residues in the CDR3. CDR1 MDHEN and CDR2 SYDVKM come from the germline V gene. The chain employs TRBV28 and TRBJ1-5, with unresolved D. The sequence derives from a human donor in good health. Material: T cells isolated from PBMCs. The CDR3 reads CASTLLRGNQPQHF. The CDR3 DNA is TGTGCCAGCACCCTACTCCGGGGCAATCAGCCCCAGCATTTT.